The entry below describes one TCR beta chain. Its antigen is not identified. The data stem from a study of response to subunit inactivated influenza vaccine. Overall study results and limits: There was a suggestion from the authors that each seasonal influenza vaccination recruits few new T cells.

The V segment lost 1 base and the J segment 11 bases; nucleotides outside the gene matches: 12. The germline gives CDR1 LGHNA, CDR2 YNFKEQ. The CDR3 sequence is 17 residues long. TCRdb re-called the RT-PCR reads through MiXCR, storing one row per CDR3 protein. This table has about 650,000 distinct CDR3 sequences, 15% to 19% appearing once. The chain joins TRBV4-2 to TRBJ1-6, with 9 nucleotides matching TRBD1. This clonotype originated in a man aged 50 to 60 who received an inactivated influenza vaccine. The specimen was PBMCs from blood, collected 11 to 12 days after vaccination. The CDR3 here is CASSQAPAGTGFTPLHF. The CDR3 DNA is TGTGCCAGCAGCCAAGCGCCCGCCGGGACAGGGTTTACACCCCTCCACTTT.